These T cell receptor beta chains were read from a single sample in a study of control samples from healthy donors and cancer patients. TCRdb keeps only in-frame clones here, not all; method: immunoSEQ multiplex PCR. The sample yields approximately 66,000 clones, roughly 90% seen once. The sequenced sample consisted of PBMCs. The receptors originated from a man between 60 and 75 years old with colorectal cancer. Each CDR3 is given with its conserved first and last residue. A D gene is named only where the DNA matches it firmly. Clone size is stated in some rows and not others, as once, few, many or a class when expanded.

TRBV7-3	TRBJ1-1	.	.	TGTGCCAGCAGCCCGGGACCTTCGAACACTGAAGCTTTCTTT	CASSPGPSNTEAFF
TRBV2	TRBJ2-5	.	.	TGTGCCAGCAGTGATGACTACAGTGAAGAGACCCAGTACTTC	CASSDDYSEETQYF
TRBV10-1	TRBJ1-1	.	.	TGCGCCAGCAATCGGGACATCTTAGGTATGAACACTGAAGCTTTCTTT	CASNRDILGMNTEAFF
TRBV30	TRBJ1-4	.	TRBD1	TGTGCCTGTACCTCAGGGGGCTGGGGGGAAAAACTGTTTTTT	CACTSGGWGEKLFF
TRBV3-1/TRBV3-2	TRBJ2-3	.	TRBD2	TGTGCCAGCAGCTTGAGCGGGGGGGGCACAGATACGCAGTATTTT	CASSLSGGGTDTQYF
TRBV6-5	TRBJ2-7	once	TRBD2	TGTGCCAGCAGTCCGGGGGGGGGACCCTACGAGCAGTACTTC	CASSPGGGPYEQYF
TRBV2	TRBJ2-7	.	.	TGTGCCAGCAGTGGACCGGACTCTTCTTACGAGCAGTACTTC	CASSGPDSSYEQYF
TRBV2	TRBJ1-2	.	.	TGTGCCAGCAGTTTTGGGCAGGTTAACTATGGCTACACCTTC	CASSFGQVNYGYTF
TRBV29-1	TRBJ2-2	.	.	TGCAGCGTTGGGGCTGCCTGGGGGGACACCGGGGAGCTGTTTTTT	CSVGAAWGDTGELFF
TRBV5-8	TRBJ2-2	.	TRBD2	TGTGCCAGCAGCCCTACAGCACTAGCGGGCGTCACCGGGGAGCTGTTTTTT	CASSPTALAGVTGELFF
TRBV5-6	TRBJ1-5	.	.	TGTGCCAGCAGCTTACAGGGAATTAATCAGCCCCAGCATTTT	CASSLQGINQPQHF
TRBV30	TRBJ1-5	.	.	TGTGCCTGGAGTGTACGGCGGGGGGACCCAAGCAATCAGCCCCAGCATTTT	CAWSVRRGDPSNQPQHF
TRBV18	TRBJ1-4	.	.	TGTGCCAGCTCGACCGGGGAAAATGAAAAACTGTTTTTT	CASSTGENEKLFF
TRBV7-9	TRBJ1-5	.	.	TGTGCCAGCAGCTTAGCGGCGCATCAGCCCCAGCATTTT	CASSLAAHQPQHF
TRBV13	TRBJ1-2	.	.	TGTGCCAGCAGCTCACCGAGACAGGCTTTCTATGGCTACACCTTC	CASSSPRQAFYGYTF
TRBV5-1	TRBJ2-7	few	.	TGCGCCAGCAGCTTGGGAGAGAACTACGAGCAGTACTTC	CASSLGENYEQYF
TRBV4-3	TRBJ1-1	.	.	TGCGCCAGCAGCCAAGATATCACAGGGCGGATTGGCTTGAACACTGAAGCTTTCTTT	CASSQDITGRIGLNTEAFF
TRBV19	TRBJ2-7	.	.	TGTGCCAGTAAGGGCAGAAACTACGAGCAGTACTTC	CASKGRNYEQYF
TRBV7-2	TRBJ2-3	.	TRBD2	TGTGCCAGCAGCCTAGCGGGGGGACGGGCAGATACGCAGTATTTT	CASSLAGGRADTQYF
TRBV18	TRBJ2-2	.	.	TGTGCCAGCTCACCAGTGGAGGGGGCGATAGCCGGGGAGCTGTTTTTT	CASSPVEGAIAGELFF
TRBV28	TRBJ1-5	.	.	TGTGCCAGCACCCTCCGGTGGGATCAGCCCCAGCATTTT	CASTLRWDQPQHF
TRBV2	TRBJ2-1	.	.	TGTGCCAGCAGTGGATACAATGAGCAGTTCTTC	CASSGYNEQFF
TRBV10-2	TRBJ1-4	.	TRBD1	TGCGCCAGCGGTAGGGACAGGAATGAAAAACTGTTTTTT	CASGRDRNEKLFF
TRBV19	TRBJ1-5	.	.	TGTGCCAGTAGTATAGGTTGGCAAGGATGGGCGATTAGCAATCAGCCCCAGCATTTT	CASSIGWQGWAISNQPQHF
TRBV7-9	TRBJ1-2	.	TRBD1	TGTGCCAGCAGCGCACAGGGGGCGGTATCCCTTCGGTATGGCTACACCTTC	CASSAQGAVSLRYGYTF
TRBV15	TRBJ2-5	.	TRBD2	TGTGCCACCAGCAGAGGACTAGCCCAAGGGGACCAGTACTTC	CATSRGLAQGDQYF
TRBV5-1	TRBJ2-7	.	TRBD1	TGCGCCAGCAGCATACATTCGACAGGGGGTCAATACGAGCAGTACTTC	CASSIHSTGGQYEQYF
TRBV11-2	TRBJ2-7	.	.	TGTGCCAGCAGCCTCGGGGGCGTCTCCTCCTACGAGCAGTACTTC	CASSLGGVSSYEQYF
TRBV5-6	TRBJ1-3	.	.	TGTGCCAGCAGCTTCCAGTCTGGAAACACCATATATTTT	CASSFQSGNTIYF
TRBV5-4	TRBJ2-7	.	TRBD2	TGTGCCAGCAGCGATGGGGGGGAGTACTACGAGCAGTACTTC	CASSDGGEYYEQYF
TRBV28	TRBJ1-4	.	.	TGTGCCAGCAGTTTTGAATCGTCGTCAATGGGGGGACGGGATGAAAAACTGTTTTTT	CASSFESSSMGGRDEKLFF
TRBV7-2	TRBJ2-2	.	.	TGTGCCAGCAGCTTAGAGTGGGGGGCGGCCGGGGAGCTGTTTTTT	CASSLEWGAAGELFF
TRBV28	TRBJ2-7	once	TRBD1	TGTGCCAGCAGTATACCGGGACAGGGGGCGGGCGAGCAGTACTTC	CASSIPGQGAGEQYF
TRBV7-6	TRBJ2-3	.	.	TGTGCCAGCAGCTTAGCGCTGGGAGGGGGCTCAGATACGCAGTATTTT	CASSLALGGGSDTQYF
TRBV7-2	TRBJ2-7	once	.	TGTGCCAGCAGCTTAGGGGGGTCCGCCTACGAGCAGTACTTC	CASSLGGSAYEQYF
TRBV5-4	TRBJ2-3	few	.	TGTGCCAGCAGCTTGGGGCAGGGGAGGGGCGATACGCAGTATTTT	CASSLGQGRGDTQYF
TRBV30	TRBJ1-3	.	.	TGTGCCTGGAGTGAGGGTTTTGAGGGAAACACCATATATTTT	CAWSEGFEGNTIYF
TRBV7-9	TRBJ1-6	once	.	TGTGCCAGCAGCTTAGGAGGGACACTCTATAATTCACCCCTCCACTTT	CASSLGGTLYNSPLHF
TRBV4-1	TRBJ2-3	.	TRBD2	TGCGCCAGCAGCCAAGTGGAGCACGGGGGGGGATATGGACCAGATACGCAGTATTTT	CASSQVEHGGGYGPDTQYF
TRBV12-3/TRBV12-4	TRBJ2-2	.	.	TGTGCCAGCAGTTTTGGATTGACCGGGGAGCTGTTTTTT	CASSFGLTGELFF
TRBV27	TRBJ2-5	few	TRBD2	TGTGCCAGCAGTCCCCGCAGGACTAGCGGGGGGGCGGGGGAGACCCAGTACTTC	CASSPRRTSGGAGETQYF
TRBV27	TRBJ1-6	.	.	TGTGCCAGCAGTTTATCGGTGGGAGGCTCCTATAATTCACCCCTCCACTTT	CASSLSVGGSYNSPLHF